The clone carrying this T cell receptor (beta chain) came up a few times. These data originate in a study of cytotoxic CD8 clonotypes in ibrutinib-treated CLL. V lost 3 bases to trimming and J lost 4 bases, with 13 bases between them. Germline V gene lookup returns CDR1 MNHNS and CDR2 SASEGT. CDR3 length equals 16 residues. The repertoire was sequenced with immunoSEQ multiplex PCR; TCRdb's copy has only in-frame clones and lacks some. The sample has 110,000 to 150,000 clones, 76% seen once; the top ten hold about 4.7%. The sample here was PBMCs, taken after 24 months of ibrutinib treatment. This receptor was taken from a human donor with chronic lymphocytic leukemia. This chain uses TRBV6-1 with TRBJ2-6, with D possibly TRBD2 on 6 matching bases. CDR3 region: CASSDPRGIGANVLTF. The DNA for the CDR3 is TGTGCCAGCAGTGACCCCCGGGGGATCGGGGCCAACGTCCTGACTTTC.